This entry lists 28 T cell receptor beta chains sequenced from one sample in a study of T cells after yellow fever vaccination. One entry per CDR3 protein, called by TCRdb with MiXCR from the 5' RACE reads. The sample consists of roughly 94,000 distinct CDR3 sequences, over 8% of them appearing once. The input for sequencing was CD8+ T cells not binding an NS4B(214-222) dextramer, sorted from PBMCs, taken less than 16 days after the first yellow fever vaccination. The source of these receptors is a man younger than 30 who received the YFV17D yellow fever vaccine.

This clonotype occurred a few times. V is TRBV20-1 and J is TRBJ2-1, with D possibly matching TRBD2 (5 bases). CDR3 length: 12 amino acids. Germline V gives CDR1 DFQATT, CDR2 SNEGSKA (reference sequence). V was clipped by 2 bases and J by 9 bases, with 11 bases between them. This chain's CDR3 is CSARPLASEQFF. DNA of the CDR3: TGCAGTGCTAGACCCCTAGCCTCTGAGCAGTTCTTC.

At least ten counts were recorded for this clonotype. The chain employs TRBV12-3 or TRBV12-4 and TRBJ2-5, with TRBD2 matching 8 bases. There are 13 residues in the CDR3. The J segment lost 6 bases and the V segment lost 1 base, leaving 1 base of the junction unmatched. The CDR3 sequence: CASSLGGRQTQYF. The CDR3 DNA follows: TGTGCCAGCAGTTTAGGCGGGAGGCAGACCCAGTACTTC.

The gene calls are TRBV12-3 or TRBV12-4 and TRBJ2-1; 9 nucleotides align to TRBD1. Trimming took 7 bases from V and 8 from J; bases not matched to a gene: 12. The CDR3 runs to 15 residues. The CDR3 DNA follows: TGTGCCAGCATTTGGGGGGGGGACAGGGCGGATGAGCAGTTCTTC. As protein: CASIWGGDRADEQFF.

This clonotype was found a few times. The chain links TRBV6-2 or TRBV6-3 to TRBJ2-7; TRBD1 agrees at 7 bases. V shed 2 bases and J 5 bases; nucleotides not matched to a gene: 9. The CDR3 totals 15 residues. The V gene's germline CDR1 is MNHEY and CDR2 SVGEGT. CDR3 protein: CASSYGQGESDEQYV. The CDR3 DNA reads TGTGCCAGCAGTTACGGGCAGGGGGAGTCGGACGAGCAGTACGTC.

J is TRBJ1-5 and V is TRBV4-1; no firm D call. CDR1 is MGHRA, CDR2 YSYEKL, per germline. The CDR3 sequence is 16 residues long. The V end lost 5 bases, the J end lost 5 bases, and 19 bases lay between the germline ends. CDR3 in DNA: TGCGCCAGCAGCTCATTCCATCGACGAAGAGATCAGCCCCAGCATTTT. Translated: CASSSFHRRRDQPQHF.

This clonotype showed up many times. The V gene is TRBV4-3, the J gene TRBJ2-3; D call uncertain. Trimming took off 0 bases at V and 4 bases at J, with 11 bases between the two ends. The germline gives CDR1 LGHNA, CDR2 YSLEER. The CDR3 length is 15 residues. CDR3 nucleotide sequence: TGCGCCAGCAGCCAAGAGGAAAGGACCGCAGATACGCAGTATTTT. Translated: CASSQEERTADTQYF.

This clonotype came up a few times. The CDR3 here is CASSPAGTGYEQYF. CDR3 sequence (DNA): TGTGCCAGCAGCCCCGCCGGGACAGGCTACGAGCAGTACTTC. This chain uses TRBV5-4 with TRBJ2-7; 8 bases map to TRBD1. The V and J ends lost 4 bases and 3 bases, in that order; junction bases with no gene match: 6. Germline V gene data show CDR1 as SGHNT and CDR2 as YYREEE (reference sequence). This CDR3 region has 14 residues.

The sample holds many counts of this clonotype. J is TRBJ2-1 and V is TRBV4-1; D call uncertain. This CDR3 contains 16 residues. V dropped 1 base and J dropped 0 bases, with 10 bases sitting between them. Looked up from germline, CDR1 is MGHRA and CDR2 is YSYEKL. In nucleotides, the CDR3 is TGCGCCAGCAGCCAAGTTTTCACCAACTCCTACAATGAGCAGTTCTTC. It encodes CASSQVFTNSYNEQFF.

This clonotype was seen a few times. The chain links TRBV14 to TRBJ1-5; D is undetermined. Looked up from germline, CDR1 is SGHDN and CDR2 is FVKESK. The CDR3 runs to 15 residues. V was trimmed by 0 bases and J by 5 bases, leaving 11 bases between them. CDR3 loop: CASSQEAHEDQPQHF. As DNA, the CDR3 is TGTGCCAGCAGCCAAGAGGCCCACGAGGATCAGCCCCAGCATTTT.

This clonotype has more than one count but fewer than ten. The gene calls are TRBV4-1 and TRBJ1-6, with D possibly TRBD1 on 5 matching bases. CDR1 and CDR2 (germline): MGHRA, YSYEKL. There are 15 residues in the CDR3. Deletions cut 4 bases from V and 7 bases from J, with 14 bases between. DNA for the CDR3: TGCGCCAGCAGCCCCGACTGGGGCGGAAATTCACCCCTCCACTTT. Translated: CASSPDWGGNSPLHF.

This clonotype has only a few counts. The V call is TRBV19, the J call TRBJ1-5; no firm D call. Germline CDR1 and CDR2: LNHDA and SQIVND (reference sequence). Trimming removed 5 bases at V and 0 bases at J, with 11 bases between. This CDR3 is built from 15 residues. The CDR3 sequence is CASSSSEISNQPQHF. Here the CDR3 DNA reads TGTGCCAGTAGTTCTTCAGAGATTAGCAATCAGCCCCAGCATTTT.

The rearrangement uses TRBV4-1 and TRBJ2-1, with TRBD2 matching 11 bases. Trimming took 2 bases from V and 8 from J; bases not matched to a gene: 17. The CDR3 contains 19 residues. Germline values: CDR1 MGHRA, CDR2 YSYEKL. The CDR3 DNA reads as TGCGCCAGCAGCCAAAGCCTTCTAGCGGGGGGTAAAGATAAAGATGAGCAGTTCTTC. Translation: CASSQSLLAGGKDKDEQFF.

This chain joins TRBV7-6 and TRBJ2-7; no clear D. Trimming took 1 base from V and 2 from J, leaving 6 bases between them. Germline V CDR1 and CDR2: SGHVS, FNYEAQ. CDR3 length: 13 amino acids. The DNA for the CDR3 is TGTGCCAGCAGCTTAGGGATGGCCTACGAGCAGTACTTC. Its translation: CASSLGMAYEQYF.

In this sample, this clonotype turned up once. The rearrangement joins TRBV7-2 to TRBJ2-1; D is perhaps TRBD1 or TRBD2 (5 bases each). The CDR3 totals 14 residues. Germline CDR1 and CDR2: SGHTA and FQGNSA. V was pared by 3 bases and J by 6 bases, with 12 bases between. The CDR3: CASSFWDGLNEQFF. CDR3 sequence (DNA): TGTGCCAGCAGCTTCTGGGACGGACTCAATGAGCAGTTCTTC.

A remark on this clonotype: The junction differs from germline at one of its ends, possibly a read error. The chain employs TRBV7-9 and TRBJ2-5; 8 bases align to TRBD2. CDR1 is SEHNR and CDR2 is FQNEAQ in the germline V gene (reference sequence). The CDR3 length is 14 residues. The CDR3 is CASSLASGGPTHYF. The CDR3, as DNA: TGTGCCAGCAGCTTAGCGTCGGGGGGGCCGACCCATTACTTC.

This clonotype appeared many times. The V call is TRBV11-2, the J call TRBJ1-2; tentatively, D is TRBD1 (5 bases). The V gene's germline CDR1 is SGHAT and CDR2 FQNNGV. The germline V and J ends were trimmed by 5 bases and 2 bases, with 6 bases remaining between them. The CDR3 consists of 12 residues. The CDR3 nucleotides read TGTGCCAGCAGCCCAGGGAACTATGGCTACACCTTC. This sequence encodes CASSPGNYGYTF. The whole variable domain, filled in from reference TRBV11-2 and TRBJ1-2, reads EAGVAQSPRYKIIEKRQSVAFWCNPISGHATLYWYQQILGQGPKLLIQFQNNGVVDDSQLPKDRFSAERLKGVDSTLKIQPAKLEDSAVYLCASSPGNYGYTFGSGTRLTVV.

The chain carries TRBV20-1 and TRBJ1-2; tentative D call: TRBD1 (5 bases). The ends were cut back, 5 bases at V and 10 bases at J, with 20 bases in the middle. The length of the CDR3 is 13 residues. Germline CDR1 and CDR2: DFQATT and SNEGSKA (reference sequence). The CDR3 is CSARLGTAPVYTF. DNA for the CDR3: TGCAGTGCTCGACTGGGGACGGCTCCTGTCTACACCTTC.

This clonotype appeared a few times. The rearrangement uses TRBV7-8 and TRBJ1-1; the D gene is possibly TRBD1 (6 bases). The CDR3 is 15 amino acids. Trimming cost V 2 bases and J 2 bases, with 12 bases left between them. Germline V gene lookup returns CDR1 SGHVS and CDR2 FQNEAQ. This CDR3 reads CASSLYRDTNTEAFF. For the CDR3, the DNA is TGTGCCAGCAGCTTATATCGGGACACCAACACTGAAGCTTTCTTT.

The chain is built from TRBV12-3 or TRBV12-4 and TRBJ2-3; D ambiguous. V was clipped by 3 bases and J by 2 bases, with 18 bases between them. The CDR3 length is 17 residues. CDR3 loop: CASSFSLSEVVTDTQYF. CDR3 sequence (DNA): TGTGCCAGCAGTTTCAGTTTGAGCGAGGTCGTCACAGATACGCAGTATTTT.

A few counts support this clonotype. This sequence joins TRBV19 and TRBJ2-7; 7 bases agree with TRBD1. Trimming at V came to 5 bases and at J to 2 bases, leaving 6 bases not matched to a gene. CDR1 and CDR2 from the germline V gene are LNHDA and SQIVND (reference sequence). The CDR3 length is 14 residues. In DNA, the CDR3 is TGTGCCAGTAGTCCACAGGGGAACCCCTACGAGCAGTACTTC. Amino acids: CASSPQGNPYEQYF.

This chain links TRBV27 with TRBJ1-1, with a tentative D call TRBD1 (5 bases). The CDR3 runs to 13 residues. With 2 bases removed from V and 8 bases from J, the gap between germline ends came to 12 bases. The V gene's germline CDR1 is MNHEY and CDR2 SMNVEV (reference sequence). CDR3 amino acids: CASSLGAGLEAFF. In nucleotides, the CDR3 is TGTGCCAGCAGTTTAGGGGCAGGGCTCGAAGCTTTCTTT.

This clonotype was picked up a small number of times. This chain uses TRBV7-6 with TRBJ2-1, with 7 bases aligning to TRBD1. With 5 bases clipped from V and 12 bases from J, the junction kept 4 bases outside the gene matches. The CDR3 consists of 11 residues. Germline V gives CDR1 SGHVS, CDR2 FNYEAQ. The CDR3 nucleotides are TGTGCCAGCAGCATGGGACAGAGGCAGTTCTTC. Translation gives CASSMGQRQFF.

The V and J genes are TRBV6-2 or TRBV6-3 and TRBJ2-7, with D unclear. The CDR3 runs to 12 residues. The V and J ends lost 7 bases and 3 bases respectively, with 10 bases between them. Germline V gives CDR1 MNHEY, CDR2 SVGEGT. CDR3 in DNA: TGTGCCAGCACCCGGTCGGACTACGAGCAGTACTTC. This sequence encodes CASTRSDYEQYF.

This clonotype has more than one count but fewer than ten. The chain is built from TRBV3-1 and TRBJ2-3; D is perhaps TRBD1 (6 bases). CDR3 size: 15 residues. Germline assignment: CDR1 LGHDT and CDR2 YNNKEL (reference sequence). The ends were cut back, 4 bases at V and 2 bases at J, with 13 bases in the middle. The CDR3 sequence: CASSPPGVPTDTQYF. As DNA, the CDR3 is TGTGCCAGCAGCCCCCCAGGGGTACCCACAGATACGCAGTATTTT.

In its sample, this clonotype was seen a few times. The chain recombines TRBV13 with TRBJ2-1, with 8 bases aligning to TRBD1. Unmatched junction bases numbered 18, after V lost 5 bases and J lost 6 bases. The germline V gene has CDR1 PRHDT and CDR2 FYEKMQ (reference sequence). The CDR3 consists of 18 residues. CDR3 sequence: CASSRQAPGQGLRNEQFF. Written as DNA, the CDR3 is TGTGCCAGCAGCAGACAGGCACCTGGACAGGGACTTCGCAATGAGCAGTTCTTC.

This chain uses TRBV10-3 with TRBJ1-1, with no clear D. CDR1 is ENHRY and CDR2 is SYGVKD in the germline V gene. V was trimmed by 10 bases and J by 1 base, leaving 13 bases between them. This CDR3 is 13 amino acids long. CDR3 DNA sequence: TGTGCCACCCATCGCACGGGGAACACTGAAGCTTTCTTT. The encoded protein is CATHRTGNTEAFF.

This clonotype was counted only a few times. The genes are TRBV6-5 and TRBJ1-3; a possible D gene is TRBD1 (5 bases). CDR1 is MNHEY, CDR2 SVGAGI, per germline. V was shortened by 0 bases and J by 4 bases, with 7 bases between the two germline ends. This CDR3 has 14 amino acids. The CDR3 region has the DNA TGTGCCAGCAGTTACTCAGGGGACGGAAACACCATATATTTT. Amino acids: CASSYSGDGNTIYF.

The rearrangement joins TRBV27 to TRBJ2-5; no reliable D call. Germline V lookup: CDR1 MNHEY, CDR2 SMNVEV (reference sequence). With 4 bases removed from V and 5 bases from J, the gap between germline ends came to 5 bases. The CDR3 sequence is 11 residues long. The CDR3 is CASSSMETQYF. In DNA, the CDR3 is TGTGCCAGCAGTTCCATGGAGACCCAGTACTTC.